The present T cell receptor beta chain was sequenced within a study of tumor and adjacent non-tumor tissue in lung cancer. Study summary: The cohort had 12 to 13 adenocarcinoma, a couple of squamous cell and 1 small cell patients.

On this clonotype itself: Antigen specificity is unknown. A read error may produce the germline difference seen at one junction end.

Study-level findings and limits: In normal lung, the top 100 clones were significantly more dominant than in tumor.

This sample's RNA came from whole unsorted tissue. CDR1 and CDR2 (germline): SQVTM, ANQGSEA. The CDR3 totals 12 residues. Three rounds of nested PCR, following a modified ARM-PCR protocol, produced the TCRbeta library. TCRdb reanalysed the multiplex PCR reads using MiXCR and keeps one entry per CDR3 protein. This sample has about 76,000 distinct CDR3 sequences, with around two thirds found just once. This chain joins TRBV29-1 and TRBJ1-1, with unresolved D. The clonotype comes from a woman in her 70s with non-small cell lung cancer. The source material was lung tumor tissue. This chain's CDR3 is CSATPLNTEAFF. Here the CDR3 DNA reads TGCAGCGCTACCCCATTGAACACTGAAGCCTTCTTT.